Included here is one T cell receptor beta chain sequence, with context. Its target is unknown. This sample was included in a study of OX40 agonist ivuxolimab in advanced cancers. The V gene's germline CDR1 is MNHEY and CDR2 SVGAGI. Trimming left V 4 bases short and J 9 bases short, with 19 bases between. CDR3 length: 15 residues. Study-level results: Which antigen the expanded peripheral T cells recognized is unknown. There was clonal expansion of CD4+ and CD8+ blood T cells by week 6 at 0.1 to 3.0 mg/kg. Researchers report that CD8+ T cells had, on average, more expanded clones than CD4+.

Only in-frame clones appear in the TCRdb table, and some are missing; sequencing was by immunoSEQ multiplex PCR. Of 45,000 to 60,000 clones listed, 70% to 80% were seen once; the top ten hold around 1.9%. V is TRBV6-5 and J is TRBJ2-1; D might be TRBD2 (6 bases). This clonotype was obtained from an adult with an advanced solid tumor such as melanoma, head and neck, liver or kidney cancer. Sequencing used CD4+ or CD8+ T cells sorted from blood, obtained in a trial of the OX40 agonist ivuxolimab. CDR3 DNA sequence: TGTGCCAGCAGTTCCGGGAGCATCTCACTTGGTGAGCAGTTCTTC. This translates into CASSSGSISLGEQFF.